This TCR beta chain was found in a study of T cell responses to AZD1222 COVID-19 vaccine. V was cut by 6 bases and J by 6 bases, with 17 bases left in between. The CDR3 runs to 15 residues. Germline V gene lookup returns CDR1 LNHDA and CDR2 SQIVND (reference sequence). Assay: immunoSEQ multiplex PCR; the TCRdb copy retains only in-frame clones and omits some. Of approximately 140,000 clones in the sample, more than 90% were seen once. The chain joins TRBV19 to TRBJ2-2; D gene ambiguous. The sequences come from peripheral blood, collected 28 days after the second AZD1222 dose. This receptor was identified in an adult who received the AZD1222 COVID-19 vaccine. This chain's CDR3 is CASRQTHFSSGELFF. For the CDR3, the DNA is TGTGCCAGTAGGCAGACTCATTTTTCTTCCGGGGAGCTGTTTTTT.